The 2 T cell receptor beta chains below were found in one sample sequenced in a study of radiotherapy plus CTLA-4 blockade in lung cancer. TCRdb's table, derived via immunoSEQ multiplex PCR, lists solely in-frame clones and lacks some. The data show approximately 85,000 clones, around 83% seen once. Sample: peripheral blood, taken from a patient treated with radiotherapy plus ipilimumab. All receptors derive from a human donor with non-small cell lung cancer that progressed on radiotherapy plus ipilimumab.

V gene TRBV12-5 combines with J gene TRBJ1-5; D is possibly TRBD1 (6 bases). CDR1 LGHNT and CDR2 FRNRAP come from the germline V gene. V gave up 5 bases and J gave up 4 bases, with 18 bases separating them. The CDR3 covers 16 residues. CDR3 sequence: CASGPRPGQGNQPQHF. For the CDR3, the DNA is TGTGCTAGTGGTCCAAGACCGGGACAAGGAAATCAGCCCCAGCATTTT. The full variable domain, completed using reference TRBV12-5 and TRBJ1-5, is DARVTQTPRHKVTEMGQEVTMRCQPILGHNTVFWYRQTMMQGLELLAYFRNRAPLDDSGMPKDRFSAEMPDATLATLKIQPSEPRDSAVYFCASGPRPGQGNQPQHFGDGTRLSIL.

This clone was seen once. The chain links TRBV9 to TRBJ2-5; either TRBD1 or TRBD2 may fit D (5 bases each). Per the germline V gene, CDR1 is SGDLS and CDR2 is YYNGEE. The CDR3 length is 15 residues. The ends were cut back, 6 bases at V and 1 base at J, with 16 bases in the middle. DNA for the CDR3: TGTGCCAGCACCGCCGGGACCTCCCTCCAAGAGACCCAGTACTTC. This translates into CASTAGTSLQETQYF.